This T cell receptor (beta chain) is from a study of blood T cell repertoires in COVID-19. This clone came up once. Germline V lookup: CDR1 SGHNT, CDR2 YYREEE (reference sequence). The CDR3 is 15 amino acids. The V segment lost 0 bases and the J segment 2 bases; nucleotides outside the gene matches: 3. Generated by immunoSEQ multiplex PCR, the TCRdb table keeps only in-frame clones and is missing some. The sample gives 98,000 or so clones, roughly 84% of which show up once; approximately 26% is in the top ten. The rearrangement links TRBV5-4 to TRBJ1-1, with TRBD1 identical over 8 bases. The sequencing input was peripheral blood. The TCR originated in a man aged 60-69 years with acute or convalescent COVID-19. CDR3 amino acids: CASSLEGTGNTEAFF. The CDR3 bases are TGTGCCAGCAGCTTGGAGGGGACAGGAAACACTGAAGCTTTCTTT.